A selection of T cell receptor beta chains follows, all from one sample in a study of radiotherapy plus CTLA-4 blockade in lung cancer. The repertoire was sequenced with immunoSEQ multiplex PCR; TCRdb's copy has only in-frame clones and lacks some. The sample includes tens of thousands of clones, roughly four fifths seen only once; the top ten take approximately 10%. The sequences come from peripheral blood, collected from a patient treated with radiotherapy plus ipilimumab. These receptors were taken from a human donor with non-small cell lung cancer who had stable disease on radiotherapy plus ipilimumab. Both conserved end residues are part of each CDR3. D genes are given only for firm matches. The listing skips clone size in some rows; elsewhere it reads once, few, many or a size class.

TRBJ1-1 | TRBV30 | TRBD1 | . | CAWSVTGAKNTEAFF | TGTGCCTGGAGTGTAACAGGGGCGAAGAACACTGAAGCTTTCTTT
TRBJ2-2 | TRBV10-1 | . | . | CASSAGTANTGELFF | TGCGCCAGCAGCGCCGGGACGGCTAACACCGGGGAGCTGTTTTTT
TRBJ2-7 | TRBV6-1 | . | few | CASRNYEQYF | TGTGCCAGCAGGAACTACGAGCAGTACTTC
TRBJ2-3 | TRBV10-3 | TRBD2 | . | CAISESERGGTDTQYF | TGTGCCATCAGTGAGTCGGAGCGGGGGGGCACAGATACGCAGTATTTT
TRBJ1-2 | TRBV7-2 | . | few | CASTIREDGYTF | TGTGCCAGCACCATTCGTGAGGATGGCTACACCTTC
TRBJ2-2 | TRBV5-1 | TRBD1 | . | CASSRDRGTGELFF | TGCGCCAGCAGCAGGGACAGGGGGACCGGGGAGCTGTTTTTT
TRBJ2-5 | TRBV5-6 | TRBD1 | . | CASSLIGTGAQETQYF | TGTGCCAGCAGCCTTATCGGGACAGGGGCCCAAGAGACCCAGTACTTC
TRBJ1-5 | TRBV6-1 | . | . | CASKQSQGNQPQHF | TGTGCCAGCAAACAGTCTCAGGGCAATCAGCCCCAGCATTTT
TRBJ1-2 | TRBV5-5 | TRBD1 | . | CASSLEGQSYGYTF | TGTGCCAGCAGCTTGGAGGGACAGAGCTATGGCTACACCTTC
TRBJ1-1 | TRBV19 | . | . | CASSSSPEAFF | TGTGCCAGTAGTTCAAGTCCTGAAGCTTTCTTT
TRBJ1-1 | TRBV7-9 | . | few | CASSLATGLTNEAFF | TGTGCCAGCAGCTTAGCTACAGGCTTGACGAATGAAGCTTTCTTT
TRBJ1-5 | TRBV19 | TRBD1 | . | CASKSFGQGNQPQHF | TGTGCCAGTAAGAGTTTTGGACAGGGCAACCAGCCCCAGCATTTT
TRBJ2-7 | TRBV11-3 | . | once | CASSLDNRVQYF | TGTGCCAGCAGCTTAGATAACAGGGTGCAGTACTTC
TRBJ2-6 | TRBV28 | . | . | CASSLVRGNSGANVLTF | TGTGCCAGCAGCCTTGTTAGGGGCAACTCTGGGGCCAACGTCCTGACTTTC
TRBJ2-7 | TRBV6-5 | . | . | CASSEFSGEQYF | TGTGCCAGCAGTGAATTCAGCGGGGAGCAGTACTTC
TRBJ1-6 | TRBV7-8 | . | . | CASSLGGGSYNSPLHF | TGTGCCAGCAGCTTAGGGGGAGGTTCTTATAATTCACCCCTCCACTTT
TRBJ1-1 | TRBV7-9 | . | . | CASSYGTLAEAFF | TGTGCCAGCAGCTACGGGACGCTTGCTGAAGCTTTCTTT
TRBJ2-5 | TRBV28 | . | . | CASTEPGPQGTQYF | TGTGCCAGCACGGAACCGGGACCACAGGGGACCCAGTACTTC
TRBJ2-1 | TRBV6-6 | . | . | CAAIGGQYNEQFF | TGTGCTGCCATAGGGGGGCAGTACAATGAGCAGTTCTTC
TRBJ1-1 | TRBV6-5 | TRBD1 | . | CASRTGGNTEAFF | TGTGCCAGCAGAACAGGGGGCAACACTGAAGCTTTCTTT
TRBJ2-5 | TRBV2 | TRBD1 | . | CASSDGDRASRETQYF | TGTGCCAGCAGTGACGGCGACAGGGCCAGTCGAGAGACCCAGTACTTC
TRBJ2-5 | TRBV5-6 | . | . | CASSLLRGETQYF | TGTGCCAGCAGCTTGCTTCGAGGGGAGACCCAGTACTTC
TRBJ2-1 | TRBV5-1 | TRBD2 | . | CASSLRGLAGNEQFF | TGCGCCAGCAGCTTGAGGGGACTAGCGGGGAATGAGCAGTTCTTC
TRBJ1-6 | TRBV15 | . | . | CATSRDYAGATLNSPLHF | TGTGCCACCAGCAGAGATTACGCCGGGGCCACCCTGAATTCACCCCTCCACTTT
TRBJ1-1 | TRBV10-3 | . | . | CAISPRDYTEAFF | TGTGCCATCAGCCCAAGGGACTACACTGAAGCTTTCTTT